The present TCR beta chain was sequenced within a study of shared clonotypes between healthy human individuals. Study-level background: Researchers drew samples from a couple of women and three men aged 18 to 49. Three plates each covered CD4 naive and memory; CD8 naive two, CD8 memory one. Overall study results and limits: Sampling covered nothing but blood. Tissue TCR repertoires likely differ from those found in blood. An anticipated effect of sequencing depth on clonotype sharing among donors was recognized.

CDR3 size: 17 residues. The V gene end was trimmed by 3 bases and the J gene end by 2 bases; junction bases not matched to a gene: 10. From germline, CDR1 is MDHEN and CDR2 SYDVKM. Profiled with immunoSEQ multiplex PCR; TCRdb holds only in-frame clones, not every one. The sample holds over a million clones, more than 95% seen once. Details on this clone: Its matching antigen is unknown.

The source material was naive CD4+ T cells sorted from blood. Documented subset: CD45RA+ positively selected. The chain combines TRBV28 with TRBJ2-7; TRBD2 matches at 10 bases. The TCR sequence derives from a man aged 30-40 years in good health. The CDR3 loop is CASSFKLAGLPTYEQYF. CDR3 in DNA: TGTGCCAGCAGTTTCAAACTAGCGGGACTACCTACCTACGAGCAGTACTTC.